The clone carrying this TCR beta chain has a handful of counts. The entry originates in a study of blood T cells in healthy people across ages. Sample-barcoded 5' priming and a J-beta primer mix drove a second PCR of about 7 to 11 cycles. TCRdb reanalysed the 5' RACE reads using MiXCR and keeps one entry per CDR3 protein. This table has approximately 2,000,000 distinct CDR3 sequences, about two fifths appearing once. The CDR3 loop spans 13 amino acids. Between the trimmed V and J ends, which lost 4 bases and 7 bases, there was a span of 12 bases. Germline CDR1 reads SGHRS; CDR2 reads YFSETQ. The sample consisted of blood. The chain links TRBV5-1 to TRBJ1-5; D is undetermined. The origin of this receptor is a human donor in good health. DNA of the CDR3: TGCGCCAGCAGCATCGACGTTGGGCAGCCCCAGCATTTT. Residues: CASSIDVGQPQHF.